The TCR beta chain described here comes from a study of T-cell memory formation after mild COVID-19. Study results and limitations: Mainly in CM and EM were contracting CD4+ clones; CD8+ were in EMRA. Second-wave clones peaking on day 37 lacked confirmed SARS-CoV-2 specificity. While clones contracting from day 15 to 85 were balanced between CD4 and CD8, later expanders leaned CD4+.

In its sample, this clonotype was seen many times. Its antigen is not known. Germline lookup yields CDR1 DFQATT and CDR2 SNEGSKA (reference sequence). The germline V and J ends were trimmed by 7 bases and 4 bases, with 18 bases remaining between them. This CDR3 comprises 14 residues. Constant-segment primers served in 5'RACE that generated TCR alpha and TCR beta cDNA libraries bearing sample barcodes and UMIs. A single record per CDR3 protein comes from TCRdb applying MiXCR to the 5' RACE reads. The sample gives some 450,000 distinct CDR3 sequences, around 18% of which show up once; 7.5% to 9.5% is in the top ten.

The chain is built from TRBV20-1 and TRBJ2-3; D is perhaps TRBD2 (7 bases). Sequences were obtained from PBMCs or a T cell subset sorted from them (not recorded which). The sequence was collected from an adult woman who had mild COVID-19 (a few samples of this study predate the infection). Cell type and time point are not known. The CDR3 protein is CSVQRGGRADTQYF. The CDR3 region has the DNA TGCAGTGTCCAGAGGGGGGGTCGGGCAGATACGCAGTATTTT.